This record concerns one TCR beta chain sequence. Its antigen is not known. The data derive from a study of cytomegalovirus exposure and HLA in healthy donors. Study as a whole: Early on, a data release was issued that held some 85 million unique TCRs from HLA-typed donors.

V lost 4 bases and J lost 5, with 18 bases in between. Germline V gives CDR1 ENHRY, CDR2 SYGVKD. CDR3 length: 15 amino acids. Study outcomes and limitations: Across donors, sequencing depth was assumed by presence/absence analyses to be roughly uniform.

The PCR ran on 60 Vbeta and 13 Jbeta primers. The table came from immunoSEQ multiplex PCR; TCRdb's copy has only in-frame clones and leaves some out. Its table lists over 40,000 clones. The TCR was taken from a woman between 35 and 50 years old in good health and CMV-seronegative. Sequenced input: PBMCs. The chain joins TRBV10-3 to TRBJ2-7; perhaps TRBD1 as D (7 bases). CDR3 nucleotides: TGTGCCATCAGTGCTGGAGGGGGCTATGGTGACGAGCAGTACTTC. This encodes CAISAGGGYGDEQYF.